This is a list of T cell receptor beta chains from one sample in a study of T cell changes during pregnancy in multiple sclerosis. Repertoires were generated with immunoSEQ multiplex PCR, while TCRdb's copy carries only in-frame clones and drops some. The table lists approximately 60,000 clones, 91% of them singletons, with about 0.88% in the top ten. The specimen comprised peripheral blood, sampled before pregnancy. These receptors were collected from a female donor with multiple sclerosis, enrolled in a pregnancy study. Each CDR3 is given with its conserved first and last residue. A D gene is named only where the DNA matches it firmly. Clone size is stated in some rows and not others, as once, few, many or a class when expanded.

CDR3aa | CDR3nt | abundance | j_gene | d_gene | v_gene
CASSPGDMGTRTEQFF | TGTGCTAGCAGCCCAGGGGACATGGGAACTAGAACTGAGCAGTTCTTC | . | TRBJ2-1 | . | TRBV7-7
CASSRAGGALPPVSGNTIYF | TGTGCCAGCAGCCGCGCTGGGGGGGCACTCCCCCCCGTCTCTGGAAACACCATATATTTT | . | TRBJ1-3 | . | TRBV5-4
CASSWGSGGTPNYGYTF | TGCGCCAGCAGCTGGGGGTCAGGGGGCACCCCTAACTATGGCTACACCTTC | . | TRBJ1-2 | TRBD1 | TRBV5-1
CASSLQGAGEKLFF | TGTGCCAGCAGCTTGCAGGGGGCGGGAGAAAAACTGTTTTTT | . | TRBJ1-4 | TRBD1 | TRBV5-4
CASKTGEGGYTF | TGTGCCAGCAAGACGGGGGAAGGGGGCTACACCTTC | . | TRBJ1-2 | . | TRBV27
CASSLGQSNTEAFF | TGTGCCAGCAGCTTGGGACAGTCGAACACTGAAGCTTTCTTT | . | TRBJ1-1 | . | TRBV5-6
CASSAGYNEKLFF | TGTGCCAGCAGTGCAGGGTATAATGAAAAACTGTTTTTT | . | TRBJ1-4 | . | TRBV2
CASSRQGGGPEQYF | TGTGCCAGCAGTCGTCAAGGGGGGGGCCCCGAGCAGTACTTC | once | TRBJ2-7 | . | TRBV9
CASRAGTGEGGYTF | TGTGCCAGCAGGGCTGGGACAGGGGAGGGAGGCTACACCTTC | . | TRBJ1-2 | TRBD1 | TRBV2
CASSYLYEQYF | TGTGCCAGCAGTTATCTCTACGAGCAGTACTTC | . | TRBJ2-7 | . | TRBV6-5
CASSLEQGNGNTIYF | TGCGCCAGCAGCTTGGAACAGGGAAATGGAAACACCATATATTTT | . | TRBJ1-3 | . | TRBV5-1
CASSWSLLGGLFFF | TGTGCCAGCAGCTGGTCCCTCCTGGGGGGGTTATTTTTCTTT | once | TRBJ1-1 | . | TRBV5-6
CASSLTGVNTEAFF | TGTGCCAGCAGCTTGACAGGGGTGAACACTGAAGCTTTCTTT | . | TRBJ1-1 | TRBD1 | TRBV5-6
CASRVGVYEQYF | TGCGCCAGCAGGGTCGGAGTATACGAGCAGTACTTC | . | TRBJ2-7 | . | TRBV10-2
CASSRDTMDTIYF | TGTGCCAGCTCACGGGACACGATGGACACCATATATTTT | . | TRBJ1-3 | . | TRBV18
CASSDARLAKNIQYF | TGTGCCAGCAGTGATGCCAGACTAGCCAAAAACATTCAGTACTTC | . | TRBJ2-4 | . | TRBV6-1
CASSDGSNQPQHF | TGTGCCAGCAGTGACGGTAGCAATCAGCCCCAGCATTTT | . | TRBJ1-5 | . | TRBV25-1
CASSPRSNEKLFF | TGTGCCAGCTCACCACGCAGTAATGAAAAACTGTTTTTT | once | TRBJ1-4 | . | TRBV18
CASSLDQTAYTF | TGTGCCAGCAGCTTGGACCAGACAGCCTACACCTTC | . | TRBJ1-2 | . | TRBV5-6
CASSGEWSSYEQYF | TGTGCCAGCAGCGGGGAGTGGAGCTCCTACGAGCAGTACTTC | . | TRBJ2-7 | . | TRBV9
CASSLVSSGELFF | TGTGCCAGCAGCTTGGTCTCCAGCGGGGAGCTGTTTTTT | . | TRBJ2-2 | . | TRBV5-6
CASGRPSGVTLTEAFF | TGTGCTAGTGGCCGCCCCTCGGGGGTTACCCTCACTGAAGCTTTCTTT | . | TRBJ1-1 | . | TRBV12-5
CASSHDADRANSYGYTF | TGCGCCAGCAGCCATGATGCGGACAGGGCAAATAGCTATGGCTACACCTTC | . | TRBJ1-2 | TRBD1 | TRBV4-1
CASSSGQDYYGYTF | TGCGCCAGCAGCTCCGGACAAGATTACTATGGCTACACCTTC | . | TRBJ1-2 | . | TRBV5-1
CASSSAPGGNEQFF | TGTGCTAGCAGCTCAGCTCCAGGGGGCAATGAGCAGTTCTTC | . | TRBJ2-1 | TRBD1 | TRBV7-7
CASSVADRVSYEQYF | TGTGCCAGCAGCGTAGCGGACAGGGTTTCCTACGAGCAGTACTTC | . | TRBJ2-7 | TRBD1 | TRBV9
CASSRRTGSNNSPLHF | TGTGCCAGCAGCCGAAGGACAGGGTCCAATAATTCACCCCTCCACTTT | . | TRBJ1-6 | TRBD1 | TRBV5-5
CASSLPGGGMNEQFF | TGTGCCAGCAGCTTGCCGGGGGGCGGTATGAATGAGCAGTTCTTC | . | TRBJ2-1 | . | TRBV5-4
CASSYDALEENTIYF | TGTGCCAGCAGCTACGACGCCCTAGAAGAAAACACCATATATTTT | . | TRBJ1-3 | . | TRBV7-2
CASSLDRWAYEQYF | TGTGCCAGCAGCTTAGACAGGTGGGCCTACGAGCAGTACTTC | . | TRBJ2-7 | . | TRBV11-1
CASRLQNEQYF | TGTGCCAGCAGACTCCAAAACGAGCAGTACTTC | once | TRBJ2-7 | . | TRBV6-5
CASRPDTFYGYTF | TGTGCCAGCAGACCTGACACTTTCTATGGCTACACCTTC | . | TRBJ1-2 | . | TRBV6-5
CASSWTDMINYGYTF | TGTGCCAGCAGCTGGACGGACATGATCAACTATGGCTACACCTTC | . | TRBJ1-2 | . | TRBV5-5
CASSTDRGPYEQYF | TGTGCCAGTAGCACAGACAGGGGACCCTACGAGCAGTACTTC | . | TRBJ2-7 | TRBD1 | TRBV19
CASSPPQQAAEAFF | TGTGCCAGCAGTCCCCCACAACAGGCCGCTGAAGCTTTCTTT | . | TRBJ1-1 | . | TRBV5-5
CASSGRGRQPQHF | TGTGCCAGCAGCGGGAGGGGGCGGCAGCCCCAGCATTTT | . | TRBJ1-5 | TRBD1 | TRBV2
CASSPGTADTQYF | TGTGCCAGCAGCCCCGGGACTGCAGATACGCAGTATTTT | . | TRBJ2-3 | . | TRBV7-3
CASSQGIAGGPATQYF | TGCGCCAGCAGCCAAGGGATAGCGGGGGGGCCGGCGACCCAGTACTTC | . | TRBJ2-5 | TRBD2 | TRBV4-3
CASSQDRTGQETQYF | TGTGCCAGCAGCCAAGATCGGACAGGGCAAGAGACCCAGTACTTC | . | TRBJ2-5 | TRBD1 | TRBV4-2
CASSLGRTRSNEQFF | TGTGCCAGCAGCTTAGGGAGGACTAGATCTAATGAGCAGTTCTTC | . | TRBJ2-1 | TRBD2 | TRBV7-2
CSVLTGGGFGYTF | TGCAGCGTTTTGACAGGGGGCGGGTTTGGCTACACCTTC | . | TRBJ1-2 | TRBD1 | TRBV29-1
CASSTYGLAGSDTQYF | TGTGCCAGTAGTACCTACGGACTAGCGGGGTCAGATACGCAGTATTTT | . | TRBJ2-3 | TRBD2 | TRBV19
CASSQEVVSPGPTYEQYF | TGCGCCAGCAGCCAAGAAGTTGTGTCTCCAGGCCCCACCTACGAGCAGTACTTC | . | TRBJ2-7 | . | TRBV4-3
CASSLIRNEQFF | TGTGCCAGCAGCTTAATTCGGAATGAGCAGTTCTTC | once | TRBJ2-1 | . | TRBV7-2
CASSLSQGGHQPQHF | TGTGCCAGCAGCTTATCACAGGGCGGCCATCAGCCCCAGCATTTT | once | TRBJ1-5 | . | TRBV7-6